The 23 T cell receptor beta chains below come from one sample, sequenced in a study of read filtering for tumor transcriptome and immune sequencing. This library used roughly 370 ng RNA and molecular barcoded adaptors spanning alpha/delta and beta/gamma chains. TCRdb re-derived calls from the reads in MiXCR, one entry per CDR3 protein. The sample has about 130,000 distinct CDR3 sequences; 10% to 15% are singletons. The material sequenced was a population of CD138-negative cells sorted from bone marrow. The receptors originated from a donor at least 40 years old with multiple myeloma.

This clonotype was picked up many times. This chain connects TRBV29-1 to TRBJ1-2, with 7 bases fitting TRBD1. Germline loops: CDR1 SQVTM, CDR2 ANQGSEA. V lost 6 bases to trimming and J lost 6 bases; unmatched junction nucleotides: 10. The CDR3 length is 13 residues. CDR3 sequence (DNA): TGCAGCGTGAGAACTGACAGGGTCAATGGCTACACCTTC. It encodes CSVRTDRVNGYTF.

The table lists this clonotype with many counts. This chain joins TRBV12-3 or TRBV12-4 and TRBJ2-1, with 9 bases lining up with TRBD1. J was trimmed by 9 bases and V by 6 bases; bases with no gene match: 12. This CDR3 contains 15 residues. The CDR3 region is CASRSPGQGKSEQFF. The DNA of the CDR3 is TGTGCCAGCAGATCTCCGGGACAGGGTAAAAGTGAGCAGTTCTTC.

This clonotype showed up just a few times. The genes are TRBV6-1 and TRBJ2-5, with 7 positions matching TRBD2. From germline, CDR1 is MNHNS and CDR2 SASEGT. The CDR3 runs to 14 residues. Trimming took 5 bases from V and 7 from J; bases not matched to a gene: 10. The DNA for the CDR3 is TGTGCCAGCAGTTACCAGCGGGACCTGGCGACCCAGTACTTC. It encodes CASSYQRDLATQYF.

This clonotype was seen ten or more times. V and J are TRBV6-2 or TRBV6-3 and TRBJ1-4, with 8 bases aligning to TRBD1. This CDR3 is 15 amino acids long. The V gene's germline CDR1 is MNHEY and CDR2 SVGEGT. Trimming removed 4 bases from V and 6 bases from J; junction bases left unmatched: 7. CDR3 protein: CASSSGQGAYEKLFF. In DNA form, the CDR3 reads TGTGCCAGCAGTTCGGGGCAGGGGGCTTATGAAAAACTGTTTTTT.

This clonotype was detected many times. The V gene is TRBV5-1, the J gene TRBJ2-5; no clear D. The CDR3 totals 13 residues. The germline CDR1 and CDR2 sequences are SGHRS and YFSETQ. Trimming took off 0 bases at V and 3 bases at J, with 6 bases between the two ends. The CDR3 loop is CASSLGPKETQYF. The CDR3 nucleotides read TGCGCCAGCAGCTTGGGCCCCAAAGAGACCCAGTACTTC.

In its sample, this clonotype was seen many times. The chain combines TRBV19 with TRBJ1-5; weak D call: TRBD1 (5 bases). This CDR3 has 15 amino acids. Trimming removed 10 bases at V and 6 bases at J, with 22 bases between. Germline lookup yields CDR1 LNHDA and CDR2 SQIVND (reference sequence). CDR3: CATTPLMGGGQPQHF. The CDR3 DNA reads TGTGCCACCACTCCCCTGATGGGGGGAGGTCAGCCCCAGCATTTT.

The chain has TRBV9 and TRBJ2-5, with a weak D call TRBD1 (6 bases). Looked up from germline, CDR1 is SGDLS and CDR2 is YYNGEE. V lost 4 bases, J lost 0 bases, and 13 bases lay in between. There are 15 residues in the CDR3. CDR3 sequence: CASSPGTRYQETQYF. The CDR3 region has the DNA TGTGCCAGCAGCCCAGGGACACGTTACCAAGAGACCCAGTACTTC.

This clonotype was counted ten times or more. This rearrangement joins TRBV11-2 to TRBJ2-5; D is ambiguous. Germline assignment: CDR1 SGHAT and CDR2 FQNNGV. This CDR3 is built from 14 residues. Trimming left V 3 bases short and J 4 bases short, with 12 bases between. CDR3 DNA: TGTGCCAGCAGCTTCCTTTACAGATTAGAGACCCAGTACTTC. Protein: CASSFLYRLETQYF.

In this sample, this clonotype turned up many times. The chain is built from TRBV6-2 or TRBV6-3 and TRBJ2-7, with no clear D. Germline loops: CDR1 MNHEY, CDR2 SVGEGT. This CDR3 is 14 amino acids long. Trimming removed 5 bases from V and 0 bases from J, with 11 bases in between. In DNA, the CDR3 is TGTGCCAGCAGTCTTGATTGGAGCTCCTACGAGCAGTACTTC. Translating gives CASSLDWSSYEQYF.

This clonotype was seen repeatedly, ten times or more. The chain joins TRBV20-1 to TRBJ2-1; D is perhaps TRBD1 (6 bases). Per germline, CDR1 DFQATT and CDR2 SNEGSKA (reference sequence). This CDR3 comprises 15 residues. V was shortened by 2 bases and J by 4 bases, with 15 bases between the two germline ends. CDR3 sequence (DNA): TGCAGTGCTAGACTCCGGGACACCGGATACAATGAGCAGTTCTTC. Its protein product is CSARLRDTGYNEQFF.

The sample holds many counts of this clonotype. The CDR3 is CSARDQTEAFF. The CDR3, as DNA: TGCAGTGCTAGAGATCAAACTGAAGCTTTCTTT. V is TRBV20-1 and J is TRBJ1-1; D remains ambiguous. Trimming cost V 0 bases and J 5 bases, with 4 bases left between them. The CDR3 contains 11 residues. Germline V lookup: CDR1 DFQATT, CDR2 SNEGSKA (reference sequence).

This clonotype was observed many times. The chain recombines TRBV5-4 with TRBJ2-1; no clear D gene. The CDR3 is 15 residues long. CDR1 is SGHNT and CDR2 is YYREEE in the germline V gene (reference sequence). The V and J ends lost 1 base and 8 bases respectively, with 16 bases between them. The CDR3 DNA reads TGTGCCAGCAGCTTGCCCGGGTCCAGAAGTGATGAGCAGTTCTTC. It yields the protein CASSLPGSRSDEQFF.

The sample holds many counts of this clonotype. This chain links TRBV29-1 with TRBJ2-3; D uncertain. This CDR3 region has 13 residues. V dropped 7 bases and J dropped 4 bases, with 15 bases sitting between them. The germline V gene encodes CDR1 SQVTM and CDR2 ANQGSEA. CDR3 DNA sequence: TGCAGCGGCGGACGTTCAACTTCAGATACGCAGTATTTT. Translated, it gives CSGGRSTSDTQYF.

This clonotype was seen once. Since a far larger clone is one base different, this is likely a read error. The chain recombines TRBV12-3 or TRBV12-4 with TRBJ2-1, with 10 bases lining up with TRBD2. The CDR3 runs 16 residues. In DNA, the CDR3 is TGTGCCAGCAGTGAGGGCTCTAGCGGGAGCGGGTATGAGCAGTCCTTC. This gives the protein CASSEGSSGSGYEQSF.

This clonotype was seen repeatedly, ten times or more. This chain connects TRBV6-6 to TRBJ2-2; D is ambiguous. The CDR3 totals 14 residues. V was clipped by 6 bases and J by 1 base, with 9 bases between them. CDR1 is MNHNY and CDR2 is SVGAGI in the germline V gene (reference sequence). The CDR3 sequence: CASRKLENTGELFF. The CDR3 bases are TGTGCCAGCAGAAAACTCGAGAACACCGGGGAGCTGTTTTTT.

Note on this clonotype: This clone may be a read error of a much larger clone one base away. This chain joins TRBV12-3 or TRBV12-4 and TRBJ2-2, with 12 bases that match TRBD2. This CDR3 contains 18 residues. Trimming cost V 0 bases and J 5 bases; bases outside gene matches: 7. The CDR3 bases are TGTGCCAGCAGTTTAGCCTTCCTAGCGGGGGGGCCGACCGGGGAGCTGTTTTTT. It yields the protein CASSLAFLAGGPTGELFF.

This clonotype was seen many times. The V gene is TRBV3-1, the J gene TRBJ2-3; 9 nucleotides line up with TRBD2. Trimming at V came to 1 base and at J to 9 bases, leaving 8 bases not matched to a gene. The CDR3 extends over 15 amino acids. In germline, CDR1 is LGHDT, CDR2 YNNKEL (reference sequence). The DNA for the CDR3 is TGTGCCAGCAGCCAAGCGCTAGCGGGAAGAGGGACGCAGTATTTT. Its translation is CASSQALAGRGTQYF.

The sample holds many counts of this clonotype. The chain joins TRBV29-1 to TRBJ1-1; tentative D call: TRBD1 (6 bases). The CDR3 extends over 13 amino acids. Trimming cost V 4 bases and J 1 base, with 10 bases left between them. CDR1 and CDR2 from the germline V gene are SQVTM and ANQGSEA. The CDR3 DNA is TGCAGCGTTGGTGTACAGGGGAACACTGAAGCTTTCTTT. It codes for CSVGVQGNTEAFF.

This clonotype was detected ten times or more. J is TRBJ2-1 and V is TRBV20-1; 7 nucleotides agree with TRBD2. This CDR3 has 13 residues. The ends lost 5 bases at V and 5 bases at J; junction bases unmatched: 6. Germline CDR1 reads DFQATT; CDR2 reads SNEGSKA (reference sequence). In DNA form, the CDR3 reads TGCAGTGCTGGGGGGGAATTGGACAATGAGCAGTTCTTC. It specifies CSAGGELDNEQFF.

This clonotype has ten or more counts. J is TRBJ2-1 and V is TRBV18; 13 nucleotides agree with TRBD2. Germline lookup yields CDR1 KGHSH and CDR2 LQKENI. CDR3 length equals 15 residues. Trimming removed 3 bases from V and 8 bases from J; junction bases left unmatched: 4. For the CDR3, the DNA is TGTGCCAGCTCACCCGGGACTAGCGGGAATGATGAGCAGTTCTTC. It encodes CASSPGTSGNDEQFF. Full variable domain (outside the CDR3, taken from reference TRBV18 and TRBJ2-1): NAGVMQNPRHLVRRRGQEARLRCSPMKGHSHVYWYRQLPEEGLKFMVYLQKENIIDESGMPKERFSAEFPKEGPSILRIQQVVRGDSAAYFCASSPGTSGNDEQFFGPGTRLTVL.

This clonotype was counted a few times. V is TRBV15 and J is TRBJ1-5; TRBD1 might be the D (5 bases). The CDR3 extends over 14 amino acids. The germline gives CDR1 LNHNV, CDR2 YYDKDF (reference sequence). With 3 bases removed from V and 5 bases from J, the gap between germline ends came to 11 bases. The CDR3 loop reads CATSSTGPDQPQHF. CDR3 in DNA: TGTGCCACCAGCAGTACGGGGCCGGATCAGCCCCAGCATTTT.

This clonotype appeared a few times. This chain joins TRBV28 and TRBJ2-3; tentatively, D is TRBD2 (5 bases). The CDR3 runs to 15 residues. Between the trimmed V and J ends, which lost 2 bases and 4 bases, there was a span of 13 bases. Per germline, CDR1 MDHEN and CDR2 SYDVKM. The DNA of the CDR3 is TGTGCCAGCAGTTTAGAACGAGGGCGAGCAGATACGCAGTATTTT. It yields the protein CASSLERGRADTQYF.

This clonotype was seen repeatedly, ten times or more. The rearrangement links TRBV30 to TRBJ2-3, with a weak D call TRBD1 (7 bases). Germline lookup yields CDR1 GTSNPN and CDR2 SVGIG (reference sequence). This CDR3 contains 15 residues. V was shortened by 0 bases and J by 6 bases, with 16 bases between the two germline ends. This CDR3 reads CAWSVGLTGADTQYF. The CDR3 DNA follows: TGTGCCTGGAGTGTGGGACTCACAGGGGCGGATACGCAGTATTTT. The full variable domain, completed using reference TRBV30 and TRBJ2-3, is SQTIHQWPATLVQPVGSPLSLECTVEGTSNPNLYWYRQAAGRGLQLLFYSVGIGQISSEVPQNLSASRPQDRQFILSSKKLLLSDSGFYLCAWSVGLTGADTQYFGPGTRLTVL.